The present T cell receptor beta chain was sequenced within a study of blood T cell repertoires in COVID-19. Study context: Some COVID-19 samples were acute and others convalescent; all came from the United States, Italy and Spain.

Germline assignment: CDR1 MDHEN and CDR2 SYDVKM. The CDR3 contains 17 residues. V shed 2 bases and J 1 base; nucleotides not matched to a gene: 9. Data came from immunoSEQ multiplex PCR; TCRdb stores just in-frame clones and leaves some out. In the table there are 110,000 or so clones, 70% to 90% of which are singletons. The sequencing input was peripheral blood. The TCR originated in a woman aged 65 to 85 who had recovered from COVID-19. This chain uses TRBV28 with TRBJ2-3, with TRBD2 matching over 7 bases. This chain's CDR3 is CASSLIFPAGGTDTQYF. The DNA of the CDR3 is TGTGCCAGCAGTTTAATTTTTCCGGCGGGGGGCACAGATACGCAGTATTTT.